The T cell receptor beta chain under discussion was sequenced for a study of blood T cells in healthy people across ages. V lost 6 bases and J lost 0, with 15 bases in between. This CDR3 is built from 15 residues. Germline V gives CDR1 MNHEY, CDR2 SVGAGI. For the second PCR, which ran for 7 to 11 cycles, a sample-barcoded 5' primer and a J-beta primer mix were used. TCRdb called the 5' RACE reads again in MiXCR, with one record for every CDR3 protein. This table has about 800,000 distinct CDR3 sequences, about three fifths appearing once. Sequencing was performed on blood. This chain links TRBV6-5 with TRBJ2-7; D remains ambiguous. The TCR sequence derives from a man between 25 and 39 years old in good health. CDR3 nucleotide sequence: TGTGCCAGCAGAGATCTGGCCTTTAGCTCCTACGAGCAGTACTTC. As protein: CASRDLAFSSYEQYF.